Sequencing of this TCR beta chain was carried out in a study of blood T cell repertoires in COVID-19. Study-level background: PBMCs, B-cell-depleted T cells, or T cells provided the cDNA or gDNA that made up the material.

Per germline, CDR1 SGHTS and CDR2 YDEGEE. Trimming left V 0 bases short and J 8 bases short, with 8 bases between. The CDR3 is 12 amino acids. How the authors handled the data: Reference gene primer amplification gave nucleated cell count estimates. Only in-frame clones appear in the TCRdb table, and some are missing; sequencing was by immunoSEQ multiplex PCR. D and trimming come from the DNA, and the V and J calls and clone size come from that table. The sample yields 95,000 to 110,000 clones, approximately 88% seen once. Sequenced sample: peripheral blood. The V gene is TRBV5-8, the J gene TRBJ1-2, with D maybe TRBD1 (6 bases). This clonotype was obtained from a human donor in a cohort sampled during active COVID-19. CDR3: CASSLGRGGYTF. In DNA, the CDR3 is TGTGCCAGCAGCTTGGGCAGGGGCGGCTACACCTTC. Full variable domain (remainder filled in from reference TRBV5-8 and TRBJ1-2): EAGVTQSPTHLIKTRGQQATLRCSPISGHTSVYWYQQALGLGLQFLLWYDEGEERNRGNFPPRFSGRQFPNYSSELNVNALELEDSALYLCASSLGRGGYTFGSGTRLTVV.